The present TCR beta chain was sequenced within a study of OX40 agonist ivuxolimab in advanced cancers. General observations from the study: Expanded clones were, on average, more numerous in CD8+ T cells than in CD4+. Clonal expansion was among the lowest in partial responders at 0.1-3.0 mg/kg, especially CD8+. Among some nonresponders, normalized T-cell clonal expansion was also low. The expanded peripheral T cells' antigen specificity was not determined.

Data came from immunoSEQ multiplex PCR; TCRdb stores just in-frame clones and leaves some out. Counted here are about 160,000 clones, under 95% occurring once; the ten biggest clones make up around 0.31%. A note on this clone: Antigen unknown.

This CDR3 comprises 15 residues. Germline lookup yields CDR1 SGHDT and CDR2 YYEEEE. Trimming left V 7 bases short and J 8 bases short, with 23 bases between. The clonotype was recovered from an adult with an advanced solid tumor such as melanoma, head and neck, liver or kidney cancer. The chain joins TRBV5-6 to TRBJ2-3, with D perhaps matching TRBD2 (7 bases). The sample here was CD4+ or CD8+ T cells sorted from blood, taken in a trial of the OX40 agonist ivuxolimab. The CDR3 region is CASWIFAGAPGTQYF. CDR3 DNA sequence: TGTGCCAGCTGGATCTTCGCGGGGGCTCCCGGTACGCAGTATTTT.